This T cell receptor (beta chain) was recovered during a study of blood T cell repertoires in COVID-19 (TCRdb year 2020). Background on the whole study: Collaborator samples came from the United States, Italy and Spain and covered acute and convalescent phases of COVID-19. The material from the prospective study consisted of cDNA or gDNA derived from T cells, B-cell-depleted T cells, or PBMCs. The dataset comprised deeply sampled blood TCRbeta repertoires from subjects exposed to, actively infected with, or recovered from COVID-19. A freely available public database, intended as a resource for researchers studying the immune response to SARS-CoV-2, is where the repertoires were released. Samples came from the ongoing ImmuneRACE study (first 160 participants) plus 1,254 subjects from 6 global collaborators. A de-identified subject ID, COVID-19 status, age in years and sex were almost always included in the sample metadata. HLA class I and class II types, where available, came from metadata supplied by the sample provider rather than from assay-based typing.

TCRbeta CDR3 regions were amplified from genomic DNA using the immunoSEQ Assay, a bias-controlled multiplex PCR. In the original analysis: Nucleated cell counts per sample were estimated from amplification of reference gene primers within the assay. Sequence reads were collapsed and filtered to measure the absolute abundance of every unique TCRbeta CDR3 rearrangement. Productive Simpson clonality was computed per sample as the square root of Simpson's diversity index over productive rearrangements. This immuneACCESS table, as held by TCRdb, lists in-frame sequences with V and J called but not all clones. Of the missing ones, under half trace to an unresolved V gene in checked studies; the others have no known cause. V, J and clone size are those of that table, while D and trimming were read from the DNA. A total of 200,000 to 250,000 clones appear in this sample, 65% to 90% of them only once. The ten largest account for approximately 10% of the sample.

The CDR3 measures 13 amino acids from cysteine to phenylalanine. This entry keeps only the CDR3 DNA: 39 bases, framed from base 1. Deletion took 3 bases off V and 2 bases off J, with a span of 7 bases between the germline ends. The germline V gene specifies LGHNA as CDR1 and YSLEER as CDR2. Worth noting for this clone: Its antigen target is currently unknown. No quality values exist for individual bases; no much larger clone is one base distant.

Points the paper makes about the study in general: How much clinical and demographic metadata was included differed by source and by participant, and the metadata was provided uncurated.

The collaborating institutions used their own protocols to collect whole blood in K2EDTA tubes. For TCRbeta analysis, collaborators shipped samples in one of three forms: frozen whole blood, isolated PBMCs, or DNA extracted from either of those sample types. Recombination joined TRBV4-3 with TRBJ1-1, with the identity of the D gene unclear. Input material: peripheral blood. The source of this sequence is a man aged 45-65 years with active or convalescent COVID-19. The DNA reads TGCGCCAGCAGCCAGGAGAGTAACACTGAAGCTTTCTTT. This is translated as CASSQESNTEAFF.